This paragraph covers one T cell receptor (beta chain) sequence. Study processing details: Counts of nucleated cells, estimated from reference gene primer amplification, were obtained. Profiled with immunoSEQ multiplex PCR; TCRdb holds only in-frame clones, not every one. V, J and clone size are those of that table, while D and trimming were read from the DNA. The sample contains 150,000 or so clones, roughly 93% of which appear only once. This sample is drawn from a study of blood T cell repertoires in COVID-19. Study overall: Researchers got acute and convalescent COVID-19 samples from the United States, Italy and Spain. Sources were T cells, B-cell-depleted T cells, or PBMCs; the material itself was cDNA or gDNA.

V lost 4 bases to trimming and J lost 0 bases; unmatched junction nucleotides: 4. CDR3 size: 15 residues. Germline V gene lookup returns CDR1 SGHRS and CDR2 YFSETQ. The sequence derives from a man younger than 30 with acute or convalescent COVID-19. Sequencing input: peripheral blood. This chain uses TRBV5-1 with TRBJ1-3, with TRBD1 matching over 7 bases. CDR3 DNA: TGCGCCAGCAGCCGGGACAGTAACTCTGGAAACACCATATATTTT. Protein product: CASSRDSNSGNTIYF.